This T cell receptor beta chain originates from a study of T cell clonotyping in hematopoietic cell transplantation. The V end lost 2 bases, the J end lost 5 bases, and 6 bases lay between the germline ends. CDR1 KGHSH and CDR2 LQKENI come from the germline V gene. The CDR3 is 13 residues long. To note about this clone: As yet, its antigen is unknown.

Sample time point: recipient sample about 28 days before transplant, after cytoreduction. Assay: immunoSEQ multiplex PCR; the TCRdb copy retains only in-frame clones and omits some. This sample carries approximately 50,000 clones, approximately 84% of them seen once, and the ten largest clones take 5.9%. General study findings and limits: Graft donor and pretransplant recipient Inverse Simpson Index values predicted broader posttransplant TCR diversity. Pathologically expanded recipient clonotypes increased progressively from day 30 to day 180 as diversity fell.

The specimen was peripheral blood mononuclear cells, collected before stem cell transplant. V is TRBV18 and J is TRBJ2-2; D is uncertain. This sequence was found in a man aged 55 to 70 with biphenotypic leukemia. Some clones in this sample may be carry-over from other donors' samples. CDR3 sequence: CASSPVGTGELFF. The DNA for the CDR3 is TGTGCCAGCTCACCAGTCGGGACCGGGGAGCTGTTTTTT. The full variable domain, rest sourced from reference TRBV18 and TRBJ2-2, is NAGVMQNPRHLVRRRGQEARLRCSPMKGHSHVYWYRQLPEEGLKFMVYLQKENIIDESGMPKERFSAEFPKEGPSILRIQQVVRGDSAAYFCASSPVGTGELFFGEGSRLTVL.